The present T cell receptor (beta chain) was sequenced within a study of blood T cell repertoires in COVID-19. Whole-study context: The cDNA or gDNA used as material had been derived from T cells, B-cell-depleted T cells, or PBMCs.

Clones were read by immunoSEQ multiplex PCR, and TCRdb kept only the in-frame ones, dropping some. This table has around 190,000 clones, about 82% appearing once. Trimming left V 7 bases short and J 5 bases short, with 14 bases between. The CDR3 is 13 amino acids. Germline loops: CDR1 MNHEY, CDR2 SMNVEV (reference sequence). The clonotype comes from a man aged 35-49 years with acute COVID-19. The sequencing input was PBMCs or T cells enriched from blood (not recorded which). The chain is built from TRBV27 and TRBJ2-5; the D is unclear. The CDR3 bases are TGTGCCAGCAAAACATCACCCAGGGAGACCCAGTACTTC. It codes for CASKTSPRETQYF.